This TCR beta chain was recorded in a study of blood T cells in healthy people across ages. Findings of the study overall: Higher naive T cell percentage went strongly together with higher TCR beta diversity. Estimates based on one million T cells were treated as lower bounds.

Through a sample-barcoded 5' primer and a J-beta primer mix, a second PCR was run for about 6 to 11 cycles. TCRdb fed the 5' RACE reads into MiXCR, producing one record per CDR3 protein. The repertoire includes hundreds of thousands of distinct CDR3 sequences, 24% of them detected once, and around 10% sits in the top ten. In the case of this clonotype: The antigen is undetermined.

Around 10 milliliters of peripheral blood were drawn from each donor. The sample was also linked to a second study, of T cells of mothers and their children. That paper adds: Comparable shaping of TCR recombination output by thymic selection was observed in related and unrelated pairs.

This clonotype originated in a boy between 5 and 17 years old in good health. Sequencing input: blood.

This chain's CDR3 is CASSSGFPGDYGYTF. In DNA form, the CDR3 reads TGTGCCAGCAGCTCGGGGTTCCCCGGGGACTATGGCTACACCTTC. The gene calls are TRBV2 and TRBJ1-2; no definite D call. V lost 6 bases to trimming and J lost 3 bases, with 17 bases between them. Germline V lookup: CDR1 SNHLY, CDR2 FYNNEI. The CDR3 totals 15 residues.